The present entry profiles one T cell receptor (beta chain) with its context. Antigen: not known. The record originates from a study of T cell responses to AZD1222 COVID-19 vaccine. The study's findings and limits: Females made up more of the donors, who were largely white British, and clonal diversity may have come out too low.

This CDR3 contains 12 residues. Trimming cost V 6 bases and J 10 bases, with 15 bases left between them. From germline, CDR1 is MNHEY and CDR2 SVGAGI. Data came from immunoSEQ multiplex PCR; TCRdb stores just in-frame clones and leaves some out. The table lists tens of thousands of clones, roughly 89% of them singletons. This TCR derives from an adult who received the AZD1222 COVID-19 vaccine. The material sequenced was peripheral blood, taken 28 days after the second AZD1222 dose. V and J are TRBV6-5 and TRBJ1-2; D is ambiguous. This CDR3 reads CASRDPLRDYTF. In nucleotides, the CDR3 is TGTGCCAGCAGGGATCCCCTTCGAGACTACACCTTC.